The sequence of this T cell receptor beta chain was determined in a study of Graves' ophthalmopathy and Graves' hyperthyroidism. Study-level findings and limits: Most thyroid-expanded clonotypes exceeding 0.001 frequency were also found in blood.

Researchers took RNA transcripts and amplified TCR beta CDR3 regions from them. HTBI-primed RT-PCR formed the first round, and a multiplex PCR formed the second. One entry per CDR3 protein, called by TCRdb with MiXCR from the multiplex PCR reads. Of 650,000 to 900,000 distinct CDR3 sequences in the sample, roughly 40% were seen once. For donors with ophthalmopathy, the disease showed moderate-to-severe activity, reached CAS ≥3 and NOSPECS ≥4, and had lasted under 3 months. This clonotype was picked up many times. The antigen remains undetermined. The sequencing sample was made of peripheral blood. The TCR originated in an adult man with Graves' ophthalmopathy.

The CDR3 here is CASSPMAGGNTEAFF. CDR3 bases: TGTGCCAGCAGCCCCATGGCGGGGGGGAACACTGAAGCTTTCTTT. V usage is TRBV7-9 and J usage is TRBJ1-1, with TRBD1 as a possible D gene (5 bases). The CDR3 contains 15 residues. Germline lookup yields CDR1 SEHNR and CDR2 FQNEAQ (reference sequence). Trimming removed 5 bases at V and 1 base at J, with 14 bases between.